The text below deals with one T cell receptor (beta chain). TCRdb re-derived calls from the 5' RACE reads in MiXCR, one entry per CDR3 protein. The repertoire holds roughly 150,000 distinct CDR3 sequences, with approximately 32% as singletons. This entry comes from a study of CD8 T cells in ankylosing spondylitis. Germline CDR1 and CDR2: DFQATT and SNEGSKA (reference sequence). The V and J ends lost 6 bases and 4 bases respectively, with 13 bases between them. The CDR3 has 13 amino acids. This TCR came from a male donor with ankylosing spondylitis. Sequenced: synovial fluid, either unsorted or a sorted T cell fraction (not recorded which). The chain employs TRBV20-1 and TRBJ1-5; D is unresolved. In DNA, the CDR3 is TGCAGTGCGCCCCAGACCAAGAATCAGCCCCAGCATTTT. Amino acid sequence: CSAPQTKNQPQHF.